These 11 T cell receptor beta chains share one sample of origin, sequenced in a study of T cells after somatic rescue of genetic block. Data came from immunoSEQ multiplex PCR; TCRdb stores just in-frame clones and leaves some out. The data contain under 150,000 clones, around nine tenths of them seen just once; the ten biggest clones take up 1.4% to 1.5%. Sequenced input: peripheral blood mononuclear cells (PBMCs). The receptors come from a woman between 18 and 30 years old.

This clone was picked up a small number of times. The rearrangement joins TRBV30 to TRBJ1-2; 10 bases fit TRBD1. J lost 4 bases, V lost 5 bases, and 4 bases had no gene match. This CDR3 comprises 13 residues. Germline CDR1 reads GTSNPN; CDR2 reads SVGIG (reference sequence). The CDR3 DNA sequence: TGTGCCTGGGGACAGGGGGGGATCTATGGCTACACCTTC. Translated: CAWGQGGIYGYTF.

The CDR3 spells CASSLETENQPQHF. CDR3 coding DNA: TGTGCCAGCAGCTTAGAAACAGAGAATCAGCCCCAGCATTTT. The chain couples TRBV7-9 to TRBJ1-5; D unclear. Per the germline V gene, CDR1 is SEHNR and CDR2 is FQNEAQ (reference sequence). The V end was cut by 1 base, the J end by 4 bases, with 8 bases between. This CDR3 region has 14 residues.

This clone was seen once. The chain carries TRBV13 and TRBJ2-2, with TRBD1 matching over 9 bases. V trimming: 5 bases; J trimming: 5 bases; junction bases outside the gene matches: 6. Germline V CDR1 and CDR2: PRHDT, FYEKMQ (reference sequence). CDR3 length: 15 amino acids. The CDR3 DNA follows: TGTGCCAGCAGCAACCCGGGACAGGGTACCGGGGAGCTGTTTTTT. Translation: CASSNPGQGTGELFF.

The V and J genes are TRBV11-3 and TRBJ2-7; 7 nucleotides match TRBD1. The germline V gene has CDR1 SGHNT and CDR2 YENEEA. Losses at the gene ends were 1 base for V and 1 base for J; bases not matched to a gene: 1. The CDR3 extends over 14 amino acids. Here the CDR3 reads CASSLGDSSYEQYF. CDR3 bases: TGTGCCAGCAGCTTAGGGGACAGTTCCTACGAGCAGTACTTC.

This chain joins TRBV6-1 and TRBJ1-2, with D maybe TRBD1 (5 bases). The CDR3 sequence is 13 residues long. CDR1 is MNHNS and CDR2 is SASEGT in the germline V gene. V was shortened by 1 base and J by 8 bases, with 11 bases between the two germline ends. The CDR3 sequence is CASSEVRGVGYTF. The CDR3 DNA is TGTGCCAGCAGTGAAGTCCGAGGGGTGGGCTACACCTTC.

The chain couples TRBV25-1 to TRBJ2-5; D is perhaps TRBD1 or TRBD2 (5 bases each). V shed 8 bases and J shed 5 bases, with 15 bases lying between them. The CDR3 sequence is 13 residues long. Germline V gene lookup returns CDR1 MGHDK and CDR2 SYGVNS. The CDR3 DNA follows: TGTGCCAGCGGGGGAAGGGGTAGCGAGACCCAGTACTTC. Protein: CASGGRGSETQYF.

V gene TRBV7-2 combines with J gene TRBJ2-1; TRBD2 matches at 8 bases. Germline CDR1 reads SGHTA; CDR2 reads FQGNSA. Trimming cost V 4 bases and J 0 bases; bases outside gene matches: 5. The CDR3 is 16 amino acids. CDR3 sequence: CASSSIAGTSYNEQFF. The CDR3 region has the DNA TGTGCCAGCAGCTCAATAGCGGGGACCTCCTACAATGAGCAGTTCTTC.

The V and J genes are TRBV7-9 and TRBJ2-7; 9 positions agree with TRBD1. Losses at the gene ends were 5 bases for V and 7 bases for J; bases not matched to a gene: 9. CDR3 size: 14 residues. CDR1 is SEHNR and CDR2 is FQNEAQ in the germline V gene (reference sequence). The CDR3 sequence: CASSETGGVAEQYF. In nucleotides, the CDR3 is TGTGCCAGCAGCGAGACAGGGGGTGTAGCGGAGCAGTACTTC.

Here the CDR3 DNA reads TGTGCCAGCAGCTTATCTGGGGCATACACTGAAGCTTTCTTT. This translates into CASSLSGAYTEAFF. V and J are TRBV7-8 and TRBJ1-1; a possible D gene is TRBD1 (5 bases). Trimming removed 2 bases from V and 3 bases from J, with 10 bases in between. This CDR3 region has 14 residues. Germline CDR1 reads SGHVS; CDR2 reads FQNEAQ.

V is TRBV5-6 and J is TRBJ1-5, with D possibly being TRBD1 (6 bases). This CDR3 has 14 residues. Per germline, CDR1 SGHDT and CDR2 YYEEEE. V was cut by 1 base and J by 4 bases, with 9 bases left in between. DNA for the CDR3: TGTGCCAGCAGCTTGACAGGGAGGAATCAGCCCCAGCATTTT. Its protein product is CASSLTGRNQPQHF.

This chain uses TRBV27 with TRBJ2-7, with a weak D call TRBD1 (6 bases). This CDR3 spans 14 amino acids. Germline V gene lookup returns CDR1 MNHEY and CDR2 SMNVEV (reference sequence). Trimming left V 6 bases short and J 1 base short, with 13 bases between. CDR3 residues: CASRPEGGSYEQYF. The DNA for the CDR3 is TGTGCCAGCAGGCCGGAAGGGGGATCCTACGAGCAGTACTTC.